Shown below are 7 T cell receptor beta chains from a single sample sequenced in a study of T-cell reconstitution after alpha-beta-depleted transplantation in children. Unique molecular identifiers were incorporated during preparation of the TCRbeta library. TCRdb re-called the PCR reads with MiXCR, one entry per CDR3 protein. The data contain over 400,000 distinct CDR3 sequences, around an eighth of them singletons. Source: PBMCs from the stem cell graft donor, taken from the stem cell graft. The receptors derive from a human donor who donated a stem cell graft to a child with combined immunodeficiency.

This clonotype was detected only a few times. V is TRBV12-3 or TRBV12-4 and J is TRBJ2-1; D is perhaps TRBD1 or TRBD2 (5 bases each). This CDR3 spans 12 amino acids. The V gene lost 8 bases and the J gene lost 9 bases, with 14 bases spanning the gap. The CDR3 DNA follows: TGTGCCAGCGGGGCCGCGGGTGTTGAGCAGTTCTTC. This translates into CASGAAGVEQFF.

The table lists this clonotype with a few counts. The chain couples TRBV6-1 to TRBJ2-3, with a weak D call TRBD2 (5 bases). CDR3 length equals 16 residues. Germline V lookup: CDR1 MNHNS, CDR2 SASEGT. The V gene lost 6 bases and the J gene lost 5 bases, with 21 bases spanning the gap. CDR3 coding DNA: TGTGCCAGCAGAGGCCCAACTAGTAGATTTGGAGATACGCAGTATTTT. Protein: CASRGPTSRFGDTQYF.

This clonotype was counted only a few times. The chain links TRBV29-1 to TRBJ2-7; D uncertain. CDR1 is SQVTM, CDR2 ANQGSEA, per germline. V was clipped by 0 bases and J by 1 base, with 7 bases between them. CDR3 length: 13 amino acids. CDR3 DNA sequence: TGCAGCGTTGAAGATTTAGAGTCCTACGAGCAGTACTTC. Amino acid sequence: CSVEDLESYEQYF.

This clonotype was seen many times. The chain recombines TRBV7-2 with TRBJ2-7; 7 bases match TRBD1. The junction had 3 bases not matched to a gene; V was cut back by 0 bases and J by 7 bases. This CDR3 is built from 13 residues. The germline CDR1 and CDR2 sequences are SGHTA and FQGNSA. CDR3 coding DNA: TGTGCCAGCAGCTTAGCCGGCAGGGGGGAGCAGTACTTC. It codes for CASSLAGRGEQYF.

CDR3 protein: CASSPREGAYNEQFF. The CDR3 DNA sequence: TGTGCCAGCAGCCCACGGGAGGGAGCCTACAATGAGCAGTTCTTC. This chain links TRBV21-1 with TRBJ2-1; TRBD2 is taken as the D call from the table, unchecked against the DNA. TRBV21-1 is noted as a pseudogene. The length of the CDR3 is 15 residues.

As for this clonotype: The DNA is omitted, as the CDR3 cannot be located on it reliably, and the CDR3 follows TCRdb's listing. The chain recombines TRBV7-5 with TRBJ2-3; TRBD1 reflects the table's D call only, with no check against the DNA. TRBV7-5 is listed as a pseudogene. With termini counted, the CDR3 has 20 amino acids. CDR3: CISVSEAQTGLAVCTDTQYF.

This clonotype was found a few times. This rearrangement joins TRBV7-2 to TRBJ2-5; D might be TRBD2 (5 bases). Trimming removed 5 bases at V and 7 bases at J, with 14 bases between. The CDR3 extends over 13 amino acids. The germline V gene encodes CDR1 SGHTA and CDR2 FQGNSA. The CDR3 loop reads CASSPDGLRTQYF. In DNA form, the CDR3 reads TGTGCCAGCAGCCCGGACGGACTCAGGACCCAGTACTTC.